Shown below are 8 T cell receptor beta chains from a single sample sequenced in a study of patients and donors after allogeneic stem cell transplantation (dated by TCRdb to the early 2020s). Library creation used RT-PCR. Sequencing relied on a NextSeq 550. Clones were called with MiXCR by TCRdb after fastp trimmed the public reads at Q25, and only in-frame beta chains were retained. Rows with a matching CDR3 protein are joined into one entry that keeps the most common DNA and genes. This sample holds tens of thousands of distinct CDR3 sequences; around 5% were observed only once. The ten largest clonotypes hold about 3% of the sample. Material: blood, either unsorted or a sorted T cell fraction (not recorded which). The source of these receptors is a human donor who was either an allogeneic HSCT recipient or a stem cell or donor lymphocyte infusion donor (not recorded which). It is not recorded whose cells these are; they may come from a transplant donor.

In this sample, this clonotype turned up many times. The chain is built from TRBV5-1 and TRBJ1-2; D is unclear. The germline V gene has CDR1 SGHRS and CDR2 YFSETQ. V lost 0 bases and J lost 4, with 10 bases in between. CDR3 length: 14 amino acids. CDR3 bases: TGCGCCAGCAGCTTGGGGTCCGGGGTCTATGGCTACACCTTC. This codes for CASSLGSGVYGYTF.

This clonotype was seen many times. V and J are TRBV12-3 or TRBV12-4 and TRBJ2-3; TRBD2 agrees at 14 bases. V lost 5 bases, J lost 4 bases, and 2 bases stayed unmatched. The CDR3 length is 15 residues. CDR3 protein: CASSPTSGRADTQYF. The CDR3 DNA sequence: TGTGCCAGCAGTCCGACTAGCGGGAGGGCAGATACGCAGTATTTT.

This clonotype was seen at least ten times. The chain uses TRBV2 and TRBJ1-5, with a possible D match to TRBD1 (5 bases). This CDR3 has 15 amino acids. Trimming cost V 7 bases and J 2 bases, with 15 bases left between them. Germline V gene data show CDR1 as SNHLY and CDR2 as FYNNEI. As DNA, the CDR3 is TGTGCCAGCAAAGGAGGGGTGAATGGCAATCAGCCCCAGCATTTT. Amino acid sequence: CASKGGVNGNQPQHF.

Note on this clonotype: A much larger clonotype is one base distant, so this may be a read error. V gene TRBV2 combines with J gene TRBJ2-7; the D call may be TRBD1 or TRBD2 (5 bases each). Trimming left V 6 bases short and J 1 base short, with 10 bases between. Germline CDR1 SNHLY, CDR2 FYNNEI. There are 13 residues in the CDR3. The CDR3: CASSGAFSYEQYF. The CDR3, as DNA: TGTGCCAGCAGCGGGGCCTTTTCCTACGAGCAGTACTTC.

This clonotype was picked up many times. The chain is built from TRBV7-9 and TRBJ1-4; no clear D. The V and J ends lost 1 base and 5 bases respectively, with 8 bases between them. This CDR3 region has 14 residues. CDR1 SEHNR and CDR2 FQNEAQ come from the germline V gene (reference sequence). The CDR3 bases are TGTGCCAGCAGCTTAGTGACGGGGAATGAAAAACTGTTTTTT. Amino acid sequence: CASSLVTGNEKLFF.

This clonotype has ten or more counts. The chain recombines TRBV7-9 with TRBJ2-7, with 9 bases aligning to TRBD1. The V and J ends lost 3 bases and 1 base, in that order; junction bases with no gene match: 1. CDR1 is SEHNR and CDR2 is FQNEAQ in the germline V gene (reference sequence). The CDR3 loop spans 14 amino acids. CDR3 DNA sequence: TGTGCCAGCAGCTTGGGGACAGGGTCCTACGAGCAGTACTTC. Translating gives CASSLGTGSYEQYF.

At least ten counts were recorded for this clonotype. This chain links TRBV2 with TRBJ2-7; D not certain. Per germline, CDR1 SNHLY and CDR2 FYNNEI. This CDR3 has 12 residues. Between the trimmed V and J ends, which lost 5 bases and 4 bases, there was a span of 9 bases. Here the CDR3 DNA reads TGTGCCAGCAGTCTTCAGGTTTACGAGCAGTACTTC. Its translation: CASSLQVYEQYF.

This clonotype was seen a single time. This may be a read error: a much more frequent sequence differs by one nucleotide. The chain recombines TRBV6-1 with TRBJ2-5, with 8 bases lining up with TRBD2. Germline lookup yields CDR1 MNHNS and CDR2 SASEGT. The CDR3 sequence is 13 residues long. V was pared by 7 bases and J by 5 bases, with 6 bases of the junction left unmatched. The CDR3 DNA reads as TGTGCCAGCACCCCCGGGGGGGGGGAGACCCAGTACTTC. Amino acids: CASTPGGGETQYF.